This T cell receptor (beta chain) came from a study of blood T cell repertoires in COVID-19. Whole-study context: Spain, Italy and the United States supplied samples that represented acute and convalescent COVID-19.

Germline lookup yields CDR1 LNHNV and CDR2 YYDKDF (reference sequence). This CDR3 comprises 12 residues. After removal of 9 bases from V and 3 bases from J, the junction contained 5 bases not matched to a gene. Original methodology: The assay estimated nucleated cells by amplifying reference gene primers. Assay used: immunoSEQ multiplex PCR; TCRdb lists only in-frame clones, some missing. D and trimming come from the DNA, and the V and J calls and clone size come from that table. The table lists approximately 140,000 clones, roughly 84% of them singletons, with about 1.3% in the top ten. The genes are TRBV15 and TRBJ2-7; 7 nucleotides agree with TRBD1. The receptor's source is a man between 60 and 70 years old with acute or convalescent COVID-19. The sample comprised peripheral blood. Written as DNA, the CDR3 is TGTGCCACACGACAGGGTGGCTACGAGCAGTACTTC. Its translation: CATRQGGYEQYF.